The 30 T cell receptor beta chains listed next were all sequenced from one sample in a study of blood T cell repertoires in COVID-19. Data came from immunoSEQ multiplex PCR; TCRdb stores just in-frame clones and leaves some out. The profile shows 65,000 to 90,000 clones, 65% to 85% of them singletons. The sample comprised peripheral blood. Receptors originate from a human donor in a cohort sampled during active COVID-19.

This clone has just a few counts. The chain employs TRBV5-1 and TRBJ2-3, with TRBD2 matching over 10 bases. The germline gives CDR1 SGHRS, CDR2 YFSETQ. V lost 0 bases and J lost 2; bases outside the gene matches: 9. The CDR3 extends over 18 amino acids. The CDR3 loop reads CASSLAQAGGPATDTQYF. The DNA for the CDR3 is TGCGCCAGCAGCTTGGCCCAAGCGGGGGGGCCAGCCACAGATACGCAGTATTTT. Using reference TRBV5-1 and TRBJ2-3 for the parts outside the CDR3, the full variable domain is KAGVTQTPRYLIKTRGQQVTLSCSPISGHRSVSWYQQTPGQGLQFLFEYFSETQRNKGNFPGRFSGRQFSNSRSEMNVSTLELGDSALYLCASSLAQAGGPATDTQYFGPGTRLTVL.

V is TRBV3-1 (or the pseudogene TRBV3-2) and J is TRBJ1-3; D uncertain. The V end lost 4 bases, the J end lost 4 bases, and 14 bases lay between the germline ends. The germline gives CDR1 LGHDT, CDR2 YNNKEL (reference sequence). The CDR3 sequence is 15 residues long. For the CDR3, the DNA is TGTGCCAGCAGCCTCCCCTCCGGGATGGGAAACACCATATATTTT. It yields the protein CASSLPSGMGNTIYF.

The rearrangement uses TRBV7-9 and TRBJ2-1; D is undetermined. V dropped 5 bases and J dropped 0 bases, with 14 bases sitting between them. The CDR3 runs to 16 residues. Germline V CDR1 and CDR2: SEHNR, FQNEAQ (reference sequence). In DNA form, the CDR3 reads TGTGCCAGCAGCGGCCGGGTTCCGAGCTCCTACAATGAGCAGTTCTTC. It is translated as CASSGRVPSSYNEQFF.

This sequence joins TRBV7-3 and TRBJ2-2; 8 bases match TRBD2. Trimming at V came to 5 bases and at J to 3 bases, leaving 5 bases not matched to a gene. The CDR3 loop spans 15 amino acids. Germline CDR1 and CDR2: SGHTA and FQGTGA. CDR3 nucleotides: TGTGCCAGCAGCCCCGGGGGGGCATACACCGGGGAGCTGTTTTTT. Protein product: CASSPGGAYTGELFF.

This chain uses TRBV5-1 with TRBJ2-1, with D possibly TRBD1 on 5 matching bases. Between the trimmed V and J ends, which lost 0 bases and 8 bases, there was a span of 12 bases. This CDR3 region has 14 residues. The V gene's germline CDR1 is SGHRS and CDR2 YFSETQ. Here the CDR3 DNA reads TGCGCCAGCAGCTTGGCCGCCAGGGTGGATGAGCAGTTCTTC. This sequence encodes CASSLAARVDEQFF.

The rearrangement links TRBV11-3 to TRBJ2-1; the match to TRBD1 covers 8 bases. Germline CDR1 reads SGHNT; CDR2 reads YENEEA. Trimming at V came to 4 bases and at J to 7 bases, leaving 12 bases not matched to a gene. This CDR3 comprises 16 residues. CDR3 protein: CASSSRVDRVGNEQFF. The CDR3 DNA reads TGTGCCAGCAGCTCCAGGGTGGACAGGGTCGGTAATGAGCAGTTCTTC.

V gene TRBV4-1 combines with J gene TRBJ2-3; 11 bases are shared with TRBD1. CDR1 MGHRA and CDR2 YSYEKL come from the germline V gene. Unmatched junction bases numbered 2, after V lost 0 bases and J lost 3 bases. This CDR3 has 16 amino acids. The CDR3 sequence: CASSQEGQGETDTQYF. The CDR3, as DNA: TGCGCCAGCAGCCAAGAGGGACAGGGGGAGACAGATACGCAGTATTTT.

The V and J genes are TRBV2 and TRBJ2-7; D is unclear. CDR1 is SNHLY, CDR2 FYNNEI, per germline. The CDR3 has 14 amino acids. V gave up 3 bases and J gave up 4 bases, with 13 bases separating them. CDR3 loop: CASSEIGSRYEQYF. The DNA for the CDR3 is TGTGCCAGCAGTGAGATAGGTAGCAGATACGAGCAGTACTTC.

CDR3 DNA: TGTGCCAGCAGTTACTCGTACGGGGTGACCGAAGCTTTCTTT. It is translated as CASSYSYGVTEAFF. The genes are TRBV6-2 or TRBV6-3 and TRBJ1-1; D unclear. Between the trimmed V and J ends, which lost 0 bases and 8 bases, there was a span of 13 bases. The CDR3 is made up of 14 amino acids. Germline loops: CDR1 MNHEY, CDR2 SVGEGT.

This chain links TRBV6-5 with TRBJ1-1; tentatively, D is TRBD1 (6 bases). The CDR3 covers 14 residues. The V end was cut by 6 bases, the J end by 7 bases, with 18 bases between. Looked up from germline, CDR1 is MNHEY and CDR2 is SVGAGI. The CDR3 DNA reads TGTGCCAGCAGCACAGGGTTGGACCCCAGTGAAGCTTTCTTT. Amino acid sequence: CASSTGLDPSEAFF.

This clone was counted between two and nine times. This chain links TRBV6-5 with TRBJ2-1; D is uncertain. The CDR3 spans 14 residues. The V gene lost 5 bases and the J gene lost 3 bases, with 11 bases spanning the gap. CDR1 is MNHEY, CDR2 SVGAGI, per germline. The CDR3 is CASSPGILYNEQFF. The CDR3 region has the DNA TGTGCCAGCAGTCCGGGTATTCTCTACAATGAGCAGTTCTTC.

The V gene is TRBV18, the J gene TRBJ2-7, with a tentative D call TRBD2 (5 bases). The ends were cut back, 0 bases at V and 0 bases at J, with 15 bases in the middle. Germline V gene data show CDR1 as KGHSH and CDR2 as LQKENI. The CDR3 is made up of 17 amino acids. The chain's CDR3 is CASSPPKSGYGSYEQYF. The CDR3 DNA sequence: TGTGCCAGCTCACCACCGAAGTCGGGGTATGGCTCCTACGAGCAGTACTTC.

CDR3 in DNA: TGTGCCAGCAGTTCCCAGGGACTGGGCGGGGAGCTGTTTTTT. Residues: CASSSQGLGGELFF. The chain carries TRBV6-5 and TRBJ2-2, with D possibly matching TRBD2 (6 bases). V was clipped by 4 bases and J by 7 bases, with 13 bases between them. The CDR3 has 14 amino acids. Germline CDR1 is MNHEY and CDR2 is SVGAGI.

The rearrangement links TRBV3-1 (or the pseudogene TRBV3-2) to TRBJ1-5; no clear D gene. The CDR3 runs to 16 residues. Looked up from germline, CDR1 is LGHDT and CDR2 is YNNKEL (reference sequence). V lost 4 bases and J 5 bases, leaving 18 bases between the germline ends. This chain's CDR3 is CASSPYPTEFDQPQHF. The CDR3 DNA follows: TGTGCCAGCAGCCCCTACCCCACAGAGTTCGATCAGCCCCAGCATTTT.

The CDR3 sequence: CASSLTGPGSTQYF. DNA for the CDR3: TGTGCCAGCAGCCTGACAGGCCCTGGGAGTACGCAGTATTTT. This chain links TRBV2 with TRBJ2-3; D is perhaps TRBD1 (6 bases). The germline V gene encodes CDR1 SNHLY and CDR2 FYNNEI. V lost 6 bases and J lost 8, with 18 bases in between. The CDR3 consists of 14 residues.

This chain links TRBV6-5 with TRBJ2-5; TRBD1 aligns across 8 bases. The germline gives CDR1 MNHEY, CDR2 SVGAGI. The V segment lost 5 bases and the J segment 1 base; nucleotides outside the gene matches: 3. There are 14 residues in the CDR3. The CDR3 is CASSHQGAQETQYF. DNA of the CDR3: TGTGCCAGCAGTCACCAGGGGGCCCAAGAGACCCAGTACTTC.

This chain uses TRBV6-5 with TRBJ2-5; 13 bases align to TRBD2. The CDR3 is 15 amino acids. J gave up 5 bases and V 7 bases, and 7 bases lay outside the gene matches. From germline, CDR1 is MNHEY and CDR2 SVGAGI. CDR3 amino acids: CASMGTSGMRETQYF. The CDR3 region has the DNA TGTGCCAGCATGGGGACTAGCGGGATGAGGGAGACCCAGTACTTC.

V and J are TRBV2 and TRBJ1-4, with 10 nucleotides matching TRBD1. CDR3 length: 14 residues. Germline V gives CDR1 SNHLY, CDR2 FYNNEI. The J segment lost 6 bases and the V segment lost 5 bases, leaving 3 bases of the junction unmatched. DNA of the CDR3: TGTGCCAGCAGTCGGACAGGGGGGGATGAAAAACTGTTTTTT. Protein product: CASSRTGGDEKLFF.

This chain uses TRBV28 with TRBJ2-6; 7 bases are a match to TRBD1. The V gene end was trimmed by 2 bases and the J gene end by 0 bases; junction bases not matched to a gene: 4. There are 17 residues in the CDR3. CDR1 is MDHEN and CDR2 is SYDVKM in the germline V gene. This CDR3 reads CASSLGDSSSGANVLTF. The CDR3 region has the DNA TGTGCCAGCAGTTTAGGGGACAGCAGCTCTGGGGCCAACGTCCTGACTTTC.

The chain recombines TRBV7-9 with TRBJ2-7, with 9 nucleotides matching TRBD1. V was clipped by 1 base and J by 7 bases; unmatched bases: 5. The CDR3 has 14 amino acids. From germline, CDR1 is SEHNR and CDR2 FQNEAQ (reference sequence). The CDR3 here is CASSLVDRGLEQYF. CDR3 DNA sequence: TGTGCCAGCAGCTTAGTGGACAGGGGTTTGGAGCAGTACTTC.

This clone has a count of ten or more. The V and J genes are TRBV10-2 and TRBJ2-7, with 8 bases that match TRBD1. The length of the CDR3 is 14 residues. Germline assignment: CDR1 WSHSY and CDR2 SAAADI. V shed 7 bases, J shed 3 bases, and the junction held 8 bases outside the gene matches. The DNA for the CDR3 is TGCGCCAGCAAAGTTCCCGGACAGGGCTACGAGCAGTACTTC. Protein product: CASKVPGQGYEQYF.

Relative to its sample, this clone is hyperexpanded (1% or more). CDR3 bases: TGTGCCAGCGGTGAACGGGGGGGGTCGCACAATGAGCAGTTCTTC. Translating gives CASGERGGSHNEQFF. The V gene is TRBV28, the J gene TRBJ2-1; 8 nucleotides line up with TRBD2. The CDR3 is made up of 15 amino acids. The V segment lost 8 bases and the J segment 5 bases; nucleotides outside the gene matches: 11. Per the germline V gene, CDR1 is MDHEN and CDR2 is SYDVKM.

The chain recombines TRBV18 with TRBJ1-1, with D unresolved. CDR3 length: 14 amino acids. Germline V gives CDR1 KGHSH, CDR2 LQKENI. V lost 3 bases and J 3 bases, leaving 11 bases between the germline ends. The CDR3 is CASSPMGRDTEAFF. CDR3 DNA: TGTGCCAGCTCACCTATGGGGAGGGACACTGAAGCTTTCTTT.

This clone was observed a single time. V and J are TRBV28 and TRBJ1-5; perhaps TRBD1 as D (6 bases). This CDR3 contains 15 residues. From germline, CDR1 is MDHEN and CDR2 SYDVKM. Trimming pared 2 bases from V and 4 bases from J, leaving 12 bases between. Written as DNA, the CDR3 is TGTGCCAGCAGTTTAGGGGGGGGCCCGAATCAGCCCCAGCATTTT. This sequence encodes CASSLGGGPNQPQHF.

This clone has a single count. CDR3 nucleotides: TGTGCCAGCAATAGACAGGGACGGCTTCGTGAGCAGTACTTC. Translation gives CASNRQGRLREQYF. The chain joins TRBV2 to TRBJ2-7; 7 bases match TRBD1. This CDR3 spans 14 amino acids. Per the germline V gene, CDR1 is SNHLY and CDR2 is FYNNEI. J was trimmed by 7 bases and V by 7 bases; bases with no gene match: 13.

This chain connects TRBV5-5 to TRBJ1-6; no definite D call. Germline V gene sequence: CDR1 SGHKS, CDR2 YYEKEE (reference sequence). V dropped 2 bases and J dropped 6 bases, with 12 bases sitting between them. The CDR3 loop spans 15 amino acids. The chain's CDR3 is CASSFASGSNSPLHF. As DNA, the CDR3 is TGTGCCAGCAGCTTTGCTTCAGGCTCTAATTCACCCCTCCACTTT.

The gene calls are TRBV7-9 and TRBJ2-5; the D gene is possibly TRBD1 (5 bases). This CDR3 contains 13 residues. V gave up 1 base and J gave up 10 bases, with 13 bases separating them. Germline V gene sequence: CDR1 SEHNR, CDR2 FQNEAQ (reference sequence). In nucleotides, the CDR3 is TGTGCCAGCAGCTTAGTTTTGCAGGGTAACCAGTACTTC. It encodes CASSLVLQGNQYF.

The CDR3: CASSLGQTKETQYF. Written as DNA, the CDR3 is TGTGCCAGCAGCTTGGGACAGACCAAAGAGACCCAGTACTTC. The chain links TRBV5-4 to TRBJ2-5; D may be TRBD1 (5 bases). This CDR3 is built from 14 residues. Looked up from germline, CDR1 is SGHNT and CDR2 is YYREEE (reference sequence). Trimming shortened V by 0 bases and J by 3 bases, and 9 bases separated the two germline ends.

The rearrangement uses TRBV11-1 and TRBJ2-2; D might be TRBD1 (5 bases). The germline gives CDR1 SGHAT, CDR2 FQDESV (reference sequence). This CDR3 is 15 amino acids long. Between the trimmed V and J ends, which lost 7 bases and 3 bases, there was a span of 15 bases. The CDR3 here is CASIARASDTGELFF. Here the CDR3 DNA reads TGTGCCAGCATAGCCAGGGCATCGGACACCGGGGAGCTGTTTTTT.

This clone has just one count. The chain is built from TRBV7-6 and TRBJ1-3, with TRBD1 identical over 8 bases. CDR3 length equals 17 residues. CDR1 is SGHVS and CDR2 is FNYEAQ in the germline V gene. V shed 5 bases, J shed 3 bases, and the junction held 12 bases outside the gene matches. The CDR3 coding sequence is TGTGCCAGCAGCCCGGGACAGGCGCTAATAATTGGAAACACCATATATTTT. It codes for CASSPGQALIIGNTIYF.